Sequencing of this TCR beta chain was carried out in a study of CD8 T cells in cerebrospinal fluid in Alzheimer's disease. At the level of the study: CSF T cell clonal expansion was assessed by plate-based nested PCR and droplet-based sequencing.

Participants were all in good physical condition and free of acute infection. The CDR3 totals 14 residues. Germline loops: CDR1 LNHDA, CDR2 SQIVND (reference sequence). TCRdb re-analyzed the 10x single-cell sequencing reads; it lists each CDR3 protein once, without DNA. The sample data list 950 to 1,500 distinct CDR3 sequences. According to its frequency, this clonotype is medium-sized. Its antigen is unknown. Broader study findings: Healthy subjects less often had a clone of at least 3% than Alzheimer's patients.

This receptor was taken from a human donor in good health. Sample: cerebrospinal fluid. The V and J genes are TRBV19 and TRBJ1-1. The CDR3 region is CASSIFQLNTEAFF.